This T cell receptor beta chain was identified during a study of blood T cells in healthy people across ages. Combining a sample-barcoded 5' primer with a J-beta primer mix, a second PCR ran for roughly 7 to 12 cycles. TCRdb redid the calling of the 5' RACE reads with MiXCR, one entry per CDR3 protein. In the table there are 1.4 million or so distinct CDR3 sequences, roughly two fifths of which are singletons. V lost 3 bases, J lost 8 bases, and 10 bases stayed unmatched. The CDR3 contains 16 residues. Germline CDR1 is GTSNPN and CDR2 is SVGIG (reference sequence). Investigators took about 10 milliliters of peripheral blood from every donor. Isolation recovered at least 7 million PBMCs from every sample.

V usage is TRBV30 and J usage is TRBJ2-1, with 13 bases that match TRBD2. The receptor's source is a woman between 18 and 30 years old in good health. Sequenced: blood. CDR3 in amino acids: CAWSRGLAGDGDEQFF. The CDR3 DNA reads TGTGCCTGGAGCAGAGGACTAGCGGGAGACGGTGATGAGCAGTTCTTC.